These T cell receptor beta chains were read from a single sample in a study of shared clonotypes between healthy human individuals. Using immunoSEQ multiplex PCR, the repertoire was profiled, and TCRdb retains in-frame clones only, with some absent. The table shows about 730,000 clones, with around 77% occurring only once. Sequenced input: memory CD4+ T cells sorted from blood. These receptors came from a woman aged 25-40 years in good health. CDR3s leave out the opening cysteine and the closing phenylalanine or tryptophan. The D gene is left open where the match is weak.

J: TRBJ1-1; D: .; V: TRBV5-1; length: 11; CDR3: ASSLPGFGEAF
J: TRBJ2-7; D: TRBD1; V: TRBV2; length: 13; CDR3: ASRKGGTGASEQY
J: TRBJ1-3; D: .; V: TRBV19; length: 14; CDR3: ASSTPGQLSGNTIY
J: TRBJ2-6; D: TRBD1; V: TRBV27; length: 15; CDR3: ASSFQYRGAGANVLT
J: TRBJ2-3; D: .; V: TRBV29-1; length: 10; CDR3: SGTGSTDTQY
J: TRBJ2-5; D: TRBD2; V: TRBV6-6; length: 12; CDR3: ACRGEAGEETQY
J: TRBJ1-5; D: .; V: TRBV6-1; length: 10; CDR3: ASSERVQPQH
J: TRBJ2-1; D: .; V: TRBV29-1; length: 15; CDR3: SVPKGGGRSIYNEQF
J: TRBJ1-1; D: .; V: TRBV2; length: 11; CDR3: ASSDGGGDEAF
J: TRBJ2-2; D: .; V: TRBV18; length: 14; CDR3: ASSPPGFSTTGELF
J: TRBJ2-2; D: TRBD1; V: TRBV2; length: 15; CDR3: ASSEFGWDRDTGELF
J: TRBJ2-5; D: TRBD2; V: TRBV6-6; length: 14; CDR3: ASSPRLAGDQETQY
J: TRBJ2-1; D: TRBD2; V: TRBV5-1; length: 14; CDR3: ASSLDGTSAYNEQF
J: TRBJ1-2; D: .; V: TRBV7-3; length: 11; CDR3: ASSLADNYGYT
J: TRBJ1-1; D: .; V: TRBV27; length: 12; CDR3: ASSFFREGTEAF
J: TRBJ1-2; D: .; V: TRBV5-6; length: 12; CDR3: ASSLAGLRGGYT
J: TRBJ2-6; D: .; V: TRBV2; length: 13; CDR3: ASRVLVSGANVLT
J: TRBJ1-2; D: TRBD1; V: TRBV28; length: 11; CDR3: ASTVGQGYGYT
J: TRBJ1-2; D: .; V: TRBV2; length: 12; CDR3: ASSEARQGSGYT
J: TRBJ2-7; D: .; V: TRBV6-1; length: 9; CDR3: ASTYTYEQY
J: TRBJ2-2; D: .; V: TRBV6-1; length: 12; CDR3: ASSAIILSGELF
J: TRBJ2-7; D: .; V: TRBV28; length: 11; CDR3: ASSLYRQAEQY
J: TRBJ2-3; D: .; V: TRBV6-1; length: 8; CDR3: ARHPDTQY
J: TRBJ2-7; D: .; V: TRBV19; length: 12; CDR3: ASSAQGRVNEQY
J: TRBJ2-3; D: TRBD2; V: TRBV7-2; length: 13; CDR3: ASSSSGRAPDTQY
J: TRBJ1-5; D: TRBD1; V: TRBV5-1; length: 18; CDR3: ASSNRDSSIQGNSNQPQH
J: TRBJ2-1; D: TRBD2; V: TRBV19; length: 12; CDR3: ASRSLAGDSEQF
J: TRBJ2-3; D: .; V: TRBV13; length: 15; CDR3: ASSLVGIEWSTDTQY
J: TRBJ1-5; D: .; V: TRBV7-2; length: 15; CDR3: ASSFTGDTTSNQPQH
J: TRBJ2-1; D: TRBD2; V: TRBV4-1; length: 17; CDR3: ASSRIILAGVRINNEQF
J: TRBJ1-2; D: TRBD1; V: TRBV27; length: 13; CDR3: ASSLEQGASYGYT
J: TRBJ1-4; D: TRBD1; V: TRBV5-1; length: 12; CDR3: ASSPGDRSEKLF
J: TRBJ1-3; D: TRBD1; V: TRBV18; length: 15; CDR3: ASSPRVAGGSGNTIY
J: TRBJ2-4; D: .; V: TRBV28; length: 12; CDR3: ASSLVQGKNIQY
J: TRBJ2-3; D: .; V: TRBV11-3; length: 13; CDR3: ASSSSSPDTDTQY
J: TRBJ1-3; D: .; V: TRBV25-1; length: 13; CDR3: ASSEYGGIGNTIY
J: TRBJ2-7; D: .; V: TRBV28; length: 11; CDR3: ASSSVQEDEQY
J: TRBJ1-1; D: .; V: TRBV27; length: 12; CDR3: ASSLRPLGTEAF
J: TRBJ2-3; D: TRBD2; V: TRBV4-2; length: 13; CDR3: ASSQMGGSTDTQY
J: TRBJ2-1; D: TRBD2; V: TRBV7-6; length: 16; CDR3: ASSQYLAGGPGHNEQF
J: TRBJ1-5; D: .; V: TRBV20-1; length: 9; CDR3: SVGRRGAQH
J: TRBJ2-3; D: .; V: TRBV29-1; length: 14; CDR3: SVGDLGGVNTDTQY
J: TRBJ2-1; D: TRBD2; V: TRBV5-6; length: 13; CDR3: ASSLISGRRNEQF